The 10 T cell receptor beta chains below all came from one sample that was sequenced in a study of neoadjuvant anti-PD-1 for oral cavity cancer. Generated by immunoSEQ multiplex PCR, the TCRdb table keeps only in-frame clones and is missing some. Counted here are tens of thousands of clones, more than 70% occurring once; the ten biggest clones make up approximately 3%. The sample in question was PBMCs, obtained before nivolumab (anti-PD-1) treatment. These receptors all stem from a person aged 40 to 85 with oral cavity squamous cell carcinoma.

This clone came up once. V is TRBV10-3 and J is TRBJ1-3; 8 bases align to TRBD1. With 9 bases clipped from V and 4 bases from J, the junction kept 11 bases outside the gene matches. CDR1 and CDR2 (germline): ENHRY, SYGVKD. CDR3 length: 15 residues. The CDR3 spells CAIRDQGARGNTIYF. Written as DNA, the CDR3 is TGTGCCATTCGGGACCAGGGGGCAAGGGGAAACACCATATATTTT.

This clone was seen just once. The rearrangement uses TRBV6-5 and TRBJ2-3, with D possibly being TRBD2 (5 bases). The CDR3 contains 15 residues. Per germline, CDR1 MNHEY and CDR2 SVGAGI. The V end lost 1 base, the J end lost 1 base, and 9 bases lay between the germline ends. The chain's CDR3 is CASSYLFGGTDTQYF. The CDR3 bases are TGTGCCAGCAGTTACTTATTCGGGGGCACAGATACGCAGTATTTT.

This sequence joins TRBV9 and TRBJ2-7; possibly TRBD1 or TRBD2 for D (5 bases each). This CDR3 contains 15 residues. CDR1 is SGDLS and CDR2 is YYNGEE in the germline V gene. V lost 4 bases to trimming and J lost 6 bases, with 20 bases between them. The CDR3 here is CASSLETASTSEQYF. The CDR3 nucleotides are TGTGCCAGCAGCCTCGAGACAGCCTCTACTAGCGAGCAGTACTTC.

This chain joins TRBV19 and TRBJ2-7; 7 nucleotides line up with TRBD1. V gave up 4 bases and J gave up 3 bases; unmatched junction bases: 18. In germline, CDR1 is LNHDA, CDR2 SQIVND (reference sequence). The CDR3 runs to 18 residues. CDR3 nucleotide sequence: TGTGCCAGTAGTACGGGGTTGTGGGCTCGGGACAGCAACTACGAGCAGTACTTC. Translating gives CASSTGLWARDSNYEQYF.

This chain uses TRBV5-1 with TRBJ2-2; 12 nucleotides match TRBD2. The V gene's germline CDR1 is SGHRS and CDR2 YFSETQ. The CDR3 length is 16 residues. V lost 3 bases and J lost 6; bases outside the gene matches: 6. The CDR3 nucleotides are TGCGCCAGCAGCTCCATATCTAGCGGGGGGGCCGGGGAGCTGTTTTTT. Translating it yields CASSSISSGGAGELFF.

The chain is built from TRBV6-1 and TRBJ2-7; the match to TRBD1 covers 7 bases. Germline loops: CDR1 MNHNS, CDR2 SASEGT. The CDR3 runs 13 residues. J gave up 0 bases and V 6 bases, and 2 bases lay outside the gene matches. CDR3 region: CASRGQDSYEQYF. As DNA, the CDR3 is TGTGCCAGCAGAGGACAGGACTCCTACGAGCAGTACTTC.

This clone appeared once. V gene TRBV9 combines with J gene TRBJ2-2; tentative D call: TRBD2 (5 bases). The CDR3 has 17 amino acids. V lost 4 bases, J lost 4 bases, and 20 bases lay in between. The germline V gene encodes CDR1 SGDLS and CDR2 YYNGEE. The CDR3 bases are TGTGCCAGCAGCCACCCCGGCGGCCACGGGGTCACCGGGGAGCTGTTTTTT. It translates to CASSHPGGHGVTGELFF.

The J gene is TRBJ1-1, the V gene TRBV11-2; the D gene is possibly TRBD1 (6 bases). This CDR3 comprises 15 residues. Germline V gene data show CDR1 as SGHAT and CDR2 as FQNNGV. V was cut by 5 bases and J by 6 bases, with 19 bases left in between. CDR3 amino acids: CASSRTPGAGAEAFF. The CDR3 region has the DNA TGTGCCAGCAGCCGGACCCCAGGGGCGGGAGCTGAAGCTTTCTTT.

DNA for the CDR3: TGTGCCAGCAGCCGCAAAGACAGGGCCGATGAGCAGTTCTTC. It codes for CASSRKDRADEQFF. This chain links TRBV5-4 with TRBJ2-1, with 7 bases that match TRBD1. V shed 4 bases and J 8 bases; nucleotides not matched to a gene: 9. Germline V gene lookup returns CDR1 SGHNT and CDR2 YYREEE (reference sequence). The CDR3 is 14 amino acids.

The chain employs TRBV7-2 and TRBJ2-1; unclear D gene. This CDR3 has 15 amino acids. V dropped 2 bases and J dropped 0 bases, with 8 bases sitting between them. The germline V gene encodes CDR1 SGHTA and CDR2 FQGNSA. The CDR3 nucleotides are TGTGCCAGCAGCTTATTTGAGAGCTCCTACAATGAGCAGTTCTTC. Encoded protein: CASSLFESSYNEQFF.